This T cell receptor beta chain was captured by sequencing in a study of blood T cell repertoires in COVID-19. The repertoire was sequenced with immunoSEQ multiplex PCR; TCRdb's copy has only in-frame clones and lacks some. The repertoire holds just under 40,000 clones, with over 70% as singletons. This CDR3 has 18 amino acids. V lost 8 bases and J lost 2, with 24 bases in between. Per germline, CDR1 SNHLY and CDR2 FYNNEI. The J gene is TRBJ2-2, the V gene TRBV2, with D uncertain. The origin of this receptor is a man aged 50 to 60 with active or convalescent COVID-19. Material for sequencing was peripheral blood. Written as DNA, the CDR3 is TGTGCCAGCGGCTTAGAGCAGGCCCTCTTATTCAACACCGGGGAGCTGTTTTTT. It yields the protein CASGLEQALLFNTGELFF.